This record looks at one T cell receptor (beta chain) sequence and its context. What it binds is not known. This sample was included in a study of T cells in Graves' hyperthyroidism and ophthalmopathy. On the study more broadly: At the time of initial diagnosis and before any treatment, peripheral blood was collected.

Criteria for exclusion of patients were uncontrolled infection, other autoimmune disease, pregnancy or lactation. The blood sample predates any ophthalmopathy symptoms, coming from first hyperthyroidism diagnosis. Amplified regions were TCR beta CDR3 sequences from RNA transcripts. The TCR CDR3 was amplified in a first-round RT-PCR using the HTBI primer set. One entry per CDR3 protein results from TCRdb running MiXCR on the multiplex PCR reads. The sample lists under 400,000 distinct CDR3 sequences; 15% to 18% were seen once. Study-wide results and limits: Clonotypes that were expanded in thyroid above 0.001 mostly appeared in blood too.

The CDR3 length is 13 residues. Trimming left V 2 bases short and J 5 bases short, with 7 bases between. CDR1 is MDHEN and CDR2 is SYDVKM in the germline V gene. Specimen: blood. The V and J genes are TRBV28 and TRBJ1-5, with D maybe TRBD1 (5 bases). This receptor was identified in a woman between 18 and 30 years old with Graves' hyperthyroidism that later progressed to Graves' ophthalmopathy. CDR3 sequence: CASSLQGYQPQHF. DNA of the CDR3: TGTGCCAGCAGTTTACAGGGCTATCAGCCCCAGCATTTT. Drawing the rest from reference TRBV28 and TRBJ1-5, the complete variable domain is DVKVTQSSRYLVKRTGEKVFLECVQDMDHENMFWYRQDPGLGLRLIYFSYDVKMKEKGDIPEGYSVSREKKERFSLILESASTNQTSMYLCASSLQGYQPQHFGDGTRLSIL.